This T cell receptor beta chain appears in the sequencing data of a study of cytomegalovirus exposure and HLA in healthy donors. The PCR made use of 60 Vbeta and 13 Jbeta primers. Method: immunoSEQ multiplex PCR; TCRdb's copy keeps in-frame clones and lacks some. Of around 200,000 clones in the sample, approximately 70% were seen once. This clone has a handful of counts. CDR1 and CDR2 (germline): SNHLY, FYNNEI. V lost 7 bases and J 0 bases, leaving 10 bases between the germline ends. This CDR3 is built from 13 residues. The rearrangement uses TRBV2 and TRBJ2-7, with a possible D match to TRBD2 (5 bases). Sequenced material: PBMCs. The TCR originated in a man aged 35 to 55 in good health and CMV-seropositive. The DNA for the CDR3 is TGTGCCAGCAATAGGGAGAGCTCCTACGAGCAGTACTTC. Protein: CASNRESSYEQYF.